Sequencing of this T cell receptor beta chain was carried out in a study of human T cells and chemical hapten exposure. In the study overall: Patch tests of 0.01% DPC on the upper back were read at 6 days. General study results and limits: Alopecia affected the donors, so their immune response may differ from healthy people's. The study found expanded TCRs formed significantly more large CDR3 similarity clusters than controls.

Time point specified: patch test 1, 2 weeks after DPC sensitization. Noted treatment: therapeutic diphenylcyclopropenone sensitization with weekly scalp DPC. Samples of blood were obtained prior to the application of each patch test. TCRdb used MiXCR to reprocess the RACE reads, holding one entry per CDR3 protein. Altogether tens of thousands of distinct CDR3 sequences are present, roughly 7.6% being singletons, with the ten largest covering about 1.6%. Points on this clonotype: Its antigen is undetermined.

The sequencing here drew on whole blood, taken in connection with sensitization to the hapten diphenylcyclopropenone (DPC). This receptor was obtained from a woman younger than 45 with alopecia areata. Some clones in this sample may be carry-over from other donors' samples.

Written as DNA, the CDR3 is TGCAGCGTCGCCGGGACAGGGGGCTATGGCTACACCTTC. Translation: CSVAGTGGYGYTF. This chain links TRBV29-1 with TRBJ1-2; 11 bases agree with TRBD1. V was pared by 6 bases and J by 4 bases, with 4 bases of the junction left unmatched. Germline values: CDR1 SQVTM, CDR2 ANQGSEA. This CDR3 has 13 residues.